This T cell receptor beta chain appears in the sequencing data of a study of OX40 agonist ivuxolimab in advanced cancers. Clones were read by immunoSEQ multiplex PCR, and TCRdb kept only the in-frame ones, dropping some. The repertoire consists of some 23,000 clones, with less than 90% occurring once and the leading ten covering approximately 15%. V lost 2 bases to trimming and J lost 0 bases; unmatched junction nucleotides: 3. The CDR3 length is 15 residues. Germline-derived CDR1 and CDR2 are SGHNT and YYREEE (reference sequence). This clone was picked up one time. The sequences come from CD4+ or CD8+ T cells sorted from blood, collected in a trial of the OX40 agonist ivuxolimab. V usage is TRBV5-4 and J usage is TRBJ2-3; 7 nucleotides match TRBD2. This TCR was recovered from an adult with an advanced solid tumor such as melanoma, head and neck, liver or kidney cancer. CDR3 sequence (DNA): TGTGCCAGCAGCTTCCGCGGGGGAAGCACAGATACGCAGTATTTT. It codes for CASSFRGGSTDTQYF.